This T cell receptor (beta chain) was sequenced for a study of blood T cell repertoires in COVID-19. Study at large: The study drew acute and convalescent COVID-19 samples from the United States, Italy and Spain. T cells, B-cell-depleted T cells, or PBMCs supplied cDNA or gDNA.

The CDR3 length is 15 residues. V lost 0 bases to trimming and J lost 5 bases; unmatched junction nucleotides: 6. From germline, CDR1 is SGHRS and CDR2 YFSETQ. Original handling: Reference gene primer amplification gave estimated nucleated cell counts. Data came from immunoSEQ multiplex PCR; TCRdb stores just in-frame clones and leaves some out. V and J calls and clone size are those listed in that table; D and trimming were worked out from the DNA. Of 45,000 to 55,000 clones listed, about 92% are singletons. Sequencing was done on a sample of peripheral blood. This clonotype originated in a human donor in a cohort sampled during active COVID-19. The rearrangement joins TRBV5-1 to TRBJ2-5; 8 nucleotides line up with TRBD1. CDR3 region: CASSLAGTGAETQYF. In DNA form, the CDR3 reads TGCGCCAGCAGCTTGGCCGGGACAGGTGCCGAGACCCAGTACTTC.